Included here is one T cell receptor beta chain sequence, with context. These data come from a study of T-cell memory formation after mild COVID-19. Study information: The study found TCR clusters largely donor specific.

In TCRdb, the 5' RACE reads were re-called with MiXCR into one record per CDR3 protein. The top ten clones hold approximately 25% of a sample with roughly 150,000 distinct CDR3 sequences, approximately 25% of them seen once. V lost 5 bases and J 4 bases, leaving 17 bases between the germline ends. CDR1 is PRHDT and CDR2 is FYEKMQ in the germline V gene (reference sequence). CDR3 length equals 16 residues. The source of this sequence is an adult woman who had mild COVID-19 (a few samples of this study predate the infection). Cell type and time point are not known. The chain recombines TRBV13 with TRBJ2-2; perhaps TRBD2 as D (7 bases). The sample taken for sequencing was PBMCs or a T cell subset sorted from them (not recorded which). CDR3 DNA: TGTGCCAGCAGCGGTCAACGGGGGGCCGGCACCGGGGAGCTGTTTTTT. Encoded protein: CASSGQRGAGTGELFF. Together with reference TRBV13 and TRBJ2-2, the CDR3 gives the full variable domain: AAGVIQSPRHLIKEKRETATLKCYPIPRHDTVYWYQQGPGQDPQFLISFYEKMQSDKGSIPDRFSAQQFSDYHSELNMSSLELGDSALYFCASSGQRGAGTGELFFGEGSRLTVL.